The source of this TCR beta chain is a study of T-cell memory formation after mild COVID-19. Study context: Clusters of TCRs were largely donor specific.

Findings and caveats of the study: Contracting CD4+ clones sat mainly in CM and EM; CD8+ in EMRA. There was a balanced CD4/CD8 profile in clones contracting day 15 to 85, and later expanders leaned CD4+.

In germline, CDR1 is MNHEY, CDR2 SVGAGI. The CDR3 runs 14 residues. Losses at the gene ends were 0 bases for V and 6 bases for J; bases not matched to a gene: 1. With respect to this clonotype: Its antigen is unidentified.

TCRdb analysed the 5' RACE reads with MiXCR anew, one entry per CDR3 protein. The table shows 350,000 to 500,000 distinct CDR3 sequences, with over 15% occurring only once. The chain uses TRBV6-5 and TRBJ2-5; 10 bases agree with TRBD2. What was sequenced was PBMCs or a T cell subset sorted from them (not recorded which). This receptor was obtained from a man aged 18 to 29 who had mild COVID-19 (a few samples of this study predate the infection). Cell type and time point are not known. The CDR3 DNA reads as TGTGCCAGCAGTTACTCAGCGGGAGGGAAGACCCAGTACTTC. Its protein product is CASSYSAGGKTQYF.